This is a list of T cell receptor beta chains from one sample in a study of shared clonotypes between healthy human individuals. The repertoire was sequenced with immunoSEQ multiplex PCR; TCRdb's copy has only in-frame clones and lacks some. The sample includes about 2 million clones, 85% to 95% seen only once; the top ten take 0.13%. The sample taken for sequencing was naive CD4+ T cells sorted from blood. The receptors were gathered from a man between 18 and 35 years old in good health. Both conserved end residues are part of each CDR3. D genes are given only for firm matches. Size values are once, few and many counts, or a class for expanded clones, and some rows have none.

>TRBV2|.|TRBJ1-5|.
CASSAWQKVLNQPQHF
TGTGCCAGCAGTGCGTGGCAGAAAGTTTTAAATCAGCCCCAGCATTTT
>TRBV4-1|.|TRBJ1-5|few
CASSPVGSLNQPQHF
TGCGCCAGCAGCCCAGTCGGGTCACTCAATCAGCCCCAGCATTTT
>TRBV6-5|.|TRBJ2-3|.
CASSYSIDGDTQYF
TGTGCCAGCAGTTACTCGATTGACGGGGATACGCAGTATTTT
>TRBV14|TRBD2|TRBJ2-1|.
CASSQVYGLAQFF
TGTGCCAGCAGCCAAGTCTATGGACTAGCGCAGTTCTTC
>TRBV6-1|.|TRBJ1-1|once
CASSLDRNTEAFF
TGTGCCAGCAGTTTGGACAGGAACACTGAAGCTTTCTTT
>TRBV5-4|.|TRBJ2-1|.
CASSFGAGESNEQFF
TGTGCCAGCAGCTTTGGGGCAGGGGAGAGCAATGAGCAGTTCTTC
>TRBV28|.|TRBJ2-2|.
CASSLVGPPTGRSNTGELFF
TGTGCCAGCAGTCTTGTGGGACCTCCGACAGGGAGGTCGAACACCGGGGAGCTGTTTTTT
>TRBV28|.|TRBJ1-1|.
CASSLNPLQFEGEEMNTEAFF
TGTGCCAGCAGTTTAAACCCCCTTCAGTTTGAGGGGGAGGAAATGAACACTGAAGCTTTCTTT
>TRBV18|TRBD1|TRBJ1-6|.
CASSPRTGNDSPLHF
TGTGCCAGCTCACCACGGACAGGGAACGATTCACCCCTCCACTTT
>TRBV30|.|TRBJ1-5|.
CAWSVQGRNQHF
TGTGCCTGGAGTGTACAGGGCCGCAACCAGCATTTT
>TRBV4-2|.|TRBJ2-1|.
CASSQDVPAEQFF
TGTGCCAGCAGCCAAGATGTCCCCGCCGAGCAGTTCTTC
>TRBV5-4|.|TRBJ2-7|.
CASSSPGGREQYF
TGTGCCAGCAGCTCCCCCGGGGGGCGCGAGCAGTACTTC
>TRBV5-3|TRBD2|TRBJ2-2|.
CARSLGASGNTGELFF
TGTGCCAGAAGCTTGGGGGCTAGCGGAAACACCGGGGAGCTGTTTTTT
>TRBV7-2|.|TRBJ1-1|.
CASSPSTEAFF
TGTGCCAGCAGCCCGAGCACTGAAGCTTTCTTT
>TRBV6-5|.|TRBJ1-2|.
CASRPGPGGGYTF
TGTGCCAGCAGACCGGGACCGGGAGGTGGCTACACCTTC
>TRBV30|.|TRBJ1-5|.
CAWANTGEPQHF
TGTGCCTGGGCTAATACGGGGGAGCCCCAGCATTTT
>TRBV10-3|TRBD1|TRBJ2-2|.
CAISVGTVNTGELFF
TGTGCCATCAGTGTAGGGACAGTGAACACCGGGGAGCTGTTTTTT
>TRBV9|.|TRBJ1-2|few
CASSVSTASNYGYTF
TGTGCCAGCAGCGTTAGTACGGCTTCCAACTATGGCTACACCTTC
>TRBV30|.|TRBJ2-7|.
CAWSAGPPYEQYF
TGTGCCTGGAGTGCCGGGCCCCCCTACGAGCAGTACTTC
>TRBV15|.|TRBJ2-7|.
CATRDREGSYEQYF
TGTGCCACCAGGGACAGGGAGGGCTCCTACGAGCAGTACTTC
>TRBV11-2|.|TRBJ2-4|.
CASSLEGQPNTKNIQYF
TGTGCCAGCAGCTTAGAGGGGCAGCCAAACACCAAAAACATTCAGTACTTC
>TRBV19|TRBD1|TRBJ2-4|.
CASSTPRDRGRDIQYF
TGTGCCAGTAGTACCCCACGCGACAGGGGACGGGACATTCAGTACTTC
>TRBV2|.|TRBJ2-2|.
CASSESVLTGELFF
TGTGCCAGCAGTGAGTCCGTCCTGACCGGGGAGCTGTTTTTT
>TRBV9|TRBD1|TRBJ1-5|.
CASSFRGGADLQPQHF
TGTGCCAGCAGCTTTCGAGGGGGCGCCGATCTTCAGCCCCAGCATTTT
>TRBV9|.|TRBJ1-2|.
CASSVTDTNYGYTF
TGTGCCAGCAGCGTAACAGATACTAACTATGGCTACACCTTC
>TRBV5-6|TRBD1|TRBJ2-7|.
CASSLVYRGHEQYF
TGTGCCAGCAGCTTGGTCTACAGGGGCCACGAGCAGTACTTC
>TRBV5-1|TRBD2|TRBJ2-5|once
CASSSGLAGGRETQYF
TGCGCCAGCAGCTCGGGACTAGCGGGAGGGAGAGAGACCCAGTACTTC
>TRBV6-5|.|TRBJ1-5|.
CASSRGGGQPQHF
TGTGCCAGCAGCAGGGGCGGGGGTCAGCCCCAGCATTTT
>TRBV27|TRBD2|TRBJ2-1|.
CASSQLPSGTYNEQFF
TGTGCCAGCAGTCAACTTCCAAGCGGGACCTACAATGAGCAGTTCTTC
>TRBV11-2|.|TRBJ2-5|.
CASRSGETQYF
TGTGCCAGCAGGTCCGGGGAGACCCAGTACTTC
>TRBV12-5|TRBD1|TRBJ1-2|.
CASGLVPKGQGTGGYTF
TGTGCTAGTGGTTTGGTCCCTAAAGGACAGGGGACAGGTGGCTACACCTTC
>TRBV7-2|.|TRBJ1-4|.
CASSLGTLEKLFF
TGTGCCAGCAGCTTGGGGACATTAGAAAAACTGTTTTTT